The source of this T cell receptor beta chain is a study of cytomegalovirus exposure and HLA in healthy donors. As for the study in general: Genotyping showed 70% to 90% of 398 donors falling in the Caucasian-associated ancestry cluster. Study-wide results and caveats: At a 0.05 false discovery rate, a later analysis found approximately 17,000 TCR beta sequences to be associated with HLA alleles. A missense variant in DCLRE1C was later tied to TCR beta V- and J-gene trimming.

The CDR3 is 15 amino acids. V lost 1 base and J lost 2; bases outside the gene matches: 3. Germline V gene lookup returns CDR1 SGHNT and CDR2 YYREEE (reference sequence). The PCR employed 60 Vbeta primers together with 13 Jbeta primers. The table came from immunoSEQ multiplex PCR; TCRdb's copy has only in-frame clones and leaves some out. The record lists 45,000 to 70,000 clones, of which the ten most abundant hold 9% to 15%. In regard to this clone: Its antigen is not identified.

Sequenced input: PBMCs. The genes are TRBV5-4 and TRBJ2-7, with TRBD2 matching 10 bases. This receptor was obtained from a woman in her 30s in good health and CMV-seropositive. In nucleotides, the CDR3 is TGTGCCAGCAGCTTGAGACTAGCGGGCCCCTACGAGCAGTACTTC. Its translation is CASSLRLAGPYEQYF.